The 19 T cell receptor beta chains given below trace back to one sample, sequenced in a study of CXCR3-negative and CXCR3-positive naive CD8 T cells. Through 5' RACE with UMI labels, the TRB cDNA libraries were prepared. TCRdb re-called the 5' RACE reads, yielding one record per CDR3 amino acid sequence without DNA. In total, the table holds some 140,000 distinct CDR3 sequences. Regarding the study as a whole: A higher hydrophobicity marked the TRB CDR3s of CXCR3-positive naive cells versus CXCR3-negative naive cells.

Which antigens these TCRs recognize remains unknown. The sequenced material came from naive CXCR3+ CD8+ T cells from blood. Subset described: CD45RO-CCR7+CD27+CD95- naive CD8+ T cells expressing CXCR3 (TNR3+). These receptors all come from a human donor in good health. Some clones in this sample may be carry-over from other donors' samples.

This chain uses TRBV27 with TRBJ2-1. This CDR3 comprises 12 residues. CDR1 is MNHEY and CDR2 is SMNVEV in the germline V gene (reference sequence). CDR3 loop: CASSQIDNEQFF.

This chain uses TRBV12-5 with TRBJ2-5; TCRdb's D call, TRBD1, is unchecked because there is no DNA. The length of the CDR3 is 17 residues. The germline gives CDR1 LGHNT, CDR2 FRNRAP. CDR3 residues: CASALRLGQRGGETQYF.

This CDR3 is CASNPTGSQETQYF. The chain employs TRBV6-5 and TRBJ2-5. CDR1 is MNHEY, CDR2 SVGAGI, per germline. The CDR3 loop spans 14 amino acids.

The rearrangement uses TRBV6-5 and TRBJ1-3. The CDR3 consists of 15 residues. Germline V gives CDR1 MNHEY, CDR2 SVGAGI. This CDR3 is CASSYSGGPGNTIYF.

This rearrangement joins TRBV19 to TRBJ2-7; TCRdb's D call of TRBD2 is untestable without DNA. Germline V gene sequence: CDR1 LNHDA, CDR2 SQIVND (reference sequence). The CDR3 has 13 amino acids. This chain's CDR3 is CASSLAGASEQYF.

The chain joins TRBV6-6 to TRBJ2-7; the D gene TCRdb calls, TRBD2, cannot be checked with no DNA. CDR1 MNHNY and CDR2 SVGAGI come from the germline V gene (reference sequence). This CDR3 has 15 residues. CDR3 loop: CASRAPLAGGNEQYF.

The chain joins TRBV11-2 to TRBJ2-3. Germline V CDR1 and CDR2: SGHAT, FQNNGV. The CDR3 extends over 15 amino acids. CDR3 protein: CASSLVGRNTDTQYF.

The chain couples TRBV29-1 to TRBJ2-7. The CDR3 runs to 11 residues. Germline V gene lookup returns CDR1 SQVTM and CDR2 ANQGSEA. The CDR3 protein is CSVEVSSGQYF.

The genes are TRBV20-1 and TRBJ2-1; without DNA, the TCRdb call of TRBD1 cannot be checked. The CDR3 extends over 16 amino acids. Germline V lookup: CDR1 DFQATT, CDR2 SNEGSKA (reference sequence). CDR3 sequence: CSARGTGTGTYNEQFF.

The CDR3 reads CASSESWRENNEQYF. The chain links TRBV10-1 to TRBJ2-7; TCRdb names TRBD2, which stays unverified in the absence of DNA. CDR3 length: 15 residues. Germline V gene data show CDR1 as WNHNN and CDR2 as SYGVQD (reference sequence).

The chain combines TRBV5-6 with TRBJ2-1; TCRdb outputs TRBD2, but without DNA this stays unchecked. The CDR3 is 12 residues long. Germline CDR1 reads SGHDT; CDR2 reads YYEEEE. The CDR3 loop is CASSLGGGKQFF. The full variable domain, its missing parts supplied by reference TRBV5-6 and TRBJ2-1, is DAGVTQSPTHLIKTRGQQVTLRCSPKSGHDTVSWYQQALGQGPQFIFQYYEEEERQRGNFPDRFSGHQFPNYSSELNVNALLLGDSALYLCASSLGGGKQFFGPGTRLTVL.

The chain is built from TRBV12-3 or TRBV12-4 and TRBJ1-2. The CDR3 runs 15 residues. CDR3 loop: CASSFADRGNYGYTF.

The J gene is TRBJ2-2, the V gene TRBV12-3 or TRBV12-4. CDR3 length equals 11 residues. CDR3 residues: CASSFTGELFF.

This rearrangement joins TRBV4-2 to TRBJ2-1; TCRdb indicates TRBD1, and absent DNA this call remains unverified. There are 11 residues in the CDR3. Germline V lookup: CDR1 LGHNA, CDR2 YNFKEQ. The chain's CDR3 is CASGAYNEQFF.

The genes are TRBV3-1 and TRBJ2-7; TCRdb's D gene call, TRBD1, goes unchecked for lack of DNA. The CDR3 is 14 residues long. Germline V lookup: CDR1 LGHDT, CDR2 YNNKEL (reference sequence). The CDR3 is CASSQADRVYEQYF.

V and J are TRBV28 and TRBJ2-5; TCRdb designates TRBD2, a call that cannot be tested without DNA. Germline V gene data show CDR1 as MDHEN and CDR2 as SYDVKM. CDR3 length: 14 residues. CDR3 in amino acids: CASTHRWQRETQYF.

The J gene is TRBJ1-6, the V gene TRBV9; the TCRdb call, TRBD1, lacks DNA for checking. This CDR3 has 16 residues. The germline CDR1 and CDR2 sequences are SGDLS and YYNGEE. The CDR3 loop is CASSGQGGFGNSPLHF.

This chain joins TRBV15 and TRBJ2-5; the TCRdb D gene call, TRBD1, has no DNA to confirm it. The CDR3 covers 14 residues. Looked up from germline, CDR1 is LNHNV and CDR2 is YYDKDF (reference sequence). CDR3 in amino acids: CATSPRTGRETQYF.

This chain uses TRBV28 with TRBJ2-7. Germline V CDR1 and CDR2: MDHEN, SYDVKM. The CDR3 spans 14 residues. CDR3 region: CASSLLGGVSEQYF.